The 6 T cell receptor beta chains reported below all come from one sample, sequenced in a study of cytomegalovirus exposure and HLA in healthy donors. This PCR relied on a set of 60 Vbeta primers and 13 Jbeta primers. The method was immunoSEQ multiplex PCR; TCRdb's version includes in-frame clones alone and lacks a portion of them. The table records 310,000 or so clones, over 85% of them present only once. Sequencing was done on a sample of PBMCs. The receptors shown here come from a woman in her late teens or twenties in good health and CMV-seronegative.

The chain recombines TRBV6-6 with TRBJ1-6; 7 bases map to TRBD1. The CDR3 runs 15 residues. Germline lookup yields CDR1 MNHNY and CDR2 SVGAGI (reference sequence). The V gene end was trimmed by 2 bases and the J gene end by 7 bases; junction bases not matched to a gene: 5. Here the CDR3 reads CASSYPTGINSPLHF. CDR3 nucleotides: TGTGCCAGCAGTTACCCGACAGGGATAAATTCACCCCTCCACTTT.

This clone was recorded once. This chain connects TRBV7-8 to TRBJ2-7; 10 nucleotides match TRBD1. The CDR3 contains 14 residues. J was trimmed by 2 bases and V by 6 bases; bases with no gene match: 4. CDR1 and CDR2 (germline): SGHVS, FQNEAQ. The CDR3 loop is CASRRGTGAYEQYF. Here the CDR3 DNA reads TGTGCCAGCAGACGGGGGACAGGGGCCTACGAGCAGTACTTC.

The chain joins TRBV7-6 to TRBJ2-5; D perhaps matches TRBD2 (6 bases). CDR1 is SGHVS and CDR2 is FNYEAQ in the germline V gene. Between the trimmed V and J ends, which lost 6 bases and 5 bases, there was a span of 13 bases. CDR3 length equals 13 residues. CDR3 in amino acids: CASSPRGGETQYF. CDR3 coding DNA: TGTGCCAGCAGTCCAAGGGGAGGCGAGACCCAGTACTTC.

The chain has TRBV29-1 and TRBJ1-1; D might be TRBD1 (6 bases). V gave up 7 bases and J gave up 2 bases, with 17 bases separating them. Per the germline V gene, CDR1 is SQVTM and CDR2 is ANQGSEA. The CDR3 loop spans 14 amino acids. The CDR3 here is CSAGRGGRNTEAFF. The CDR3, as DNA: TGCAGCGCAGGGAGGGGGGGACGAAACACTGAAGCTTTCTTT.

In its sample, this clone was seen a few times. The chain links TRBV27 to TRBJ1-2; 7 bases are shared with TRBD1. V dropped 5 bases and J dropped 5; count of bases not matched to a gene: 5. The V gene's germline CDR1 is MNHEY and CDR2 SMNVEV (reference sequence). CDR3 length equals 13 residues. CDR3 nucleotides: TGTGCCAGCAGTCTTCGGGGACAGTATGGCTACACCTTC. It is translated as CASSLRGQYGYTF.

The J gene is TRBJ2-3, the V gene TRBV2, with 7 bases matching TRBD2. The V and J ends lost 1 base and 4 bases, in that order; junction bases with no gene match: 5. The CDR3 consists of 15 residues. Germline V lookup: CDR1 SNHLY, CDR2 FYNNEI. In DNA, the CDR3 is TGTGCCAGCAGTGAAGAAGCGGGGTACGCAGATACGCAGTATTTT. Amino acids: CASSEEAGYADTQYF.